The entry that follows covers one TCR beta chain sequence. This record comes from a study of read filtering for tumor transcriptome and immune sequencing. The wider study: R-ISS stage counts were roughly eight for I, about 15 for II, 6 or 7 for III. Transcriptome libraries were built from DNase-treated RNA. IR-seq gave about 3.5 to 10.27 million TCR reads per sample; RNA-seq gave roughly 75 to 1,400.

This library used around 0.4 ug RNA and molecular barcoded adaptors spanning alpha/delta and beta/gamma chains. Using its own MiXCR run on the reads, TCRdb lists one record per CDR3 protein. This sample has approximately 20,000 distinct CDR3 sequences, with around 21% found just once. The V end was cut by 6 bases, the J end by 6 bases, with 17 bases between. The CDR3 is 14 residues long. Germline V CDR1 and CDR2: MDHEN, SYDVKM. The chain combines TRBV28 with TRBJ1-2, with a tentative D call TRBD1 (5 bases). This TCR was recovered from a donor aged 40 or older with multiple myeloma. Input material: a population of CD138-negative cells sorted from bone marrow. CDR3 in amino acids: CASRPTGHSDGYTF. DNA of the CDR3: TGTGCCAGCAGACCGACCGGACATTCCGATGGCTACACCTTC.